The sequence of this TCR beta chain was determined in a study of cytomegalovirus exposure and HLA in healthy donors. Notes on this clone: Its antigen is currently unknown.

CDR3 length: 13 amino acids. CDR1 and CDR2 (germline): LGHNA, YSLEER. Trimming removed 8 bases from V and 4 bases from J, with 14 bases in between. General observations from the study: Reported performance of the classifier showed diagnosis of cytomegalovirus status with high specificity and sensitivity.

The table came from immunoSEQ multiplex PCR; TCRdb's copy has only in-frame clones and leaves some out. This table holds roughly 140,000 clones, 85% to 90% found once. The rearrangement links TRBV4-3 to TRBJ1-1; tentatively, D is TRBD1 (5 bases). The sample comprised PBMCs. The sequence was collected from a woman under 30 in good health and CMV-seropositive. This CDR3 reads CASSRTIGTEAFF. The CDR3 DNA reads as TGCGCCAGCTCGAGGACAATAGGCACTGAAGCTTTCTTT.